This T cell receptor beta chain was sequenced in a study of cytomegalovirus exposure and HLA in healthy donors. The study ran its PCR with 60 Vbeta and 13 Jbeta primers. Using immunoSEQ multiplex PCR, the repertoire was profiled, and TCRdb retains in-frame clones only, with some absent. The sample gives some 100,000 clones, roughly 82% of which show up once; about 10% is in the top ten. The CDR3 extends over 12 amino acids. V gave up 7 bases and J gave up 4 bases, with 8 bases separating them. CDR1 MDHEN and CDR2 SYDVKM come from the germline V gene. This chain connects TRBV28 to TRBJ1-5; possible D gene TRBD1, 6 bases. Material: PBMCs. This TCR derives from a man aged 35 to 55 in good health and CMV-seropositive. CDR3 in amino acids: CASNRENQPQHF. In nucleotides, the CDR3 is TGTGCCAGCAACAGGGAAAATCAGCCCCAGCATTTT. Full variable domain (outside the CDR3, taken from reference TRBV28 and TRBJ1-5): DVKVTQSSRYLVKRTGEKVFLECVQDMDHENMFWYRQDPGLGLRLIYFSYDVKMKEKGDIPEGYSVSREKKERFSLILESASTNQTSMYLCASNRENQPQHFGDGTRLSIL.